This is a list of T cell receptor beta chains from one sample in a study of blood T cell repertoires in COVID-19. The data were produced by immunoSEQ multiplex PCR, yet TCRdb's version contains in-frame clones alone and is incomplete. The sample contains approximately 170,000 clones, roughly 91% of which appear only once. Sample: peripheral blood. The receptors originated from a man aged 45-60 years who had recovered from COVID-19. CDR3s include the opening cysteine and the closing phenylalanine or tryptophan. A D gene is named only where the DNA matches it firmly. Not every row has a clone size; where given, it reads once, few, many or a size class.

>TRBV6-1|TRBJ2-7|NA|NA
CASSEGGWTRGSYEQYF
TGTGCCAGCAGTGAAGGGGGTTGGACTCGGGGTTCGTACGAGCAGTACTTC
>TRBV9|TRBJ2-5|NA|TRBD1
CASSAFSGTGGETQYF
TGTGCCAGCAGCGCATTCTCCGGGACAGGGGGCGAGACCCAGTACTTC
>TRBV5-1|TRBJ2-5|NA|NA
CASSPKGETQYF
TGCGCCAGCAGTCCCAAGGGGGAGACCCAGTACTTC
>TRBV5-1|TRBJ2-1|NA|NA
CASTRGEPYNEQFF
TGCGCCAGCACTCGCGGAGAGCCCTACAATGAGCAGTTCTTC
>TRBV19|TRBJ2-1|NA|TRBD2
CASSIMRLAGVSNEQFF
TGTGCCAGTAGTATTATGCGGCTAGCGGGAGTATCAAATGAGCAGTTCTTC
>TRBV7-2|TRBJ2-7|NA|TRBD2
CASSLELAGGIYEQYF
TGTGCCAGCAGCTTAGAACTAGCGGGAGGGATCTACGAGCAGTACTTC
>TRBV5-1|TRBJ2-7|NA|NA
CASSLGRAYEQYF
TGCGCCAGCAGCTTGGGCAGGGCCTACGAGCAGTACTTC
>TRBV5-1|TRBJ2-5|NA|TRBD1
CASSTGTGGETQYF
TGCGCCAGCAGCACAGGGACAGGTGGGGAGACCCAGTACTTC
>TRBV11-2|TRBJ1-3|NA|NA
CASSLYTGASGNTIYF
TGTGCCAGCAGCTTATATACTGGGGCCTCTGGAAACACCATATATTTT
>TRBV28|TRBJ2-2|NA|TRBD1
CASTGTGWWGANTGELFF
TGTGCCAGCACCGGGACAGGGTGGTGGGGAGCGAACACCGGGGAGCTGTTTTTT
>TRBV6-5|TRBJ2-3|few|TRBD1
CAAYRGDSDTQYF
TGTGCCGCGTACAGGGGGGATTCAGATACGCAGTATTTT
>TRBV6-5|TRBJ1-2|once|NA
CASSSDGNYGYTF
TGTGCCAGCAGTTCCGACGGGAACTATGGCTACACCTTC
>TRBV6-5|TRBJ2-2|NA|TRBD1
CASRTGAATGELFF
TGTGCCAGCAGGACAGGGGCGGCCACCGGGGAGCTGTTTTTT
>TRBV28|TRBJ2-5|NA|TRBD1
CASRGGGQGSQETQYF
TGTGCCAGCAGGGGGGGAGGACAGGGATCCCAAGAGACCCAGTACTTC
>TRBV9|TRBJ2-7|once|TRBD1
CASSLSGTGEYEQYF
TGTGCCAGCAGCCTCTCCGGGACAGGGGAATACGAGCAGTACTTC
>TRBV27|TRBJ2-7|NA|NA
CASRGDSFSYEQYF
TGTGCCAGCAGGGGCGACAGTTTCTCCTACGAGCAGTACTTC
>TRBV29-1|TRBJ1-2|NA|TRBD1
CSAEQGANYGYTF
TGCAGCGCAGAACAGGGGGCGAACTATGGCTACACCTTC
>TRBV24-1|TRBJ2-1|once|TRBD2
CATSDSAGTSGINNEQFF
TGTGCCACCAGTGATTCCGCCGGGACTAGCGGGATAAACAATGAGCAGTTCTTC
>TRBV10-3|TRBJ1-1|NA|NA
CAISVGDTEAFF
TGTGCCATCAGTGTAGGGGACACTGAAGCTTTCTTT
>TRBV7-8|TRBJ1-1|NA|TRBD1
CASSFNRMGQNMNTEAFF
TGTGCCAGCAGCTTCAATAGAATGGGACAGAACATGAACACTGAAGCTTTCTTT
>TRBV7-6|TRBJ1-1|once|NA
CASSLAPGENTEAFF
TGTGCCAGCAGCTTAGCCCCAGGGGAGAACACTGAAGCTTTCTTT
>TRBV7-2|TRBJ2-7|once|TRBD2
CASSLGLAGSEQYF
TGTGCCAGCAGCTTAGGGCTAGCGGGATCCGAGCAGTACTTC
>TRBV18|TRBJ1-1|once|TRBD1
CASSEGRQGVTEAFF
TGTGCCAGCTCAGAGGGAAGACAGGGAGTCACTGAAGCTTTCTTT
>TRBV19|TRBJ2-7|NA|TRBD1
CASTRDSSAYEQYF
TGTGCCAGTACACGGGACAGTTCGGCCTACGAGCAGTACTTC
>TRBV5-4|TRBJ2-2|NA|TRBD1
CAVLSGGQGDTGELFF
TGTGCGGTACTAAGTGGGGGACAGGGGGACACCGGGGAGCTGTTTTTT